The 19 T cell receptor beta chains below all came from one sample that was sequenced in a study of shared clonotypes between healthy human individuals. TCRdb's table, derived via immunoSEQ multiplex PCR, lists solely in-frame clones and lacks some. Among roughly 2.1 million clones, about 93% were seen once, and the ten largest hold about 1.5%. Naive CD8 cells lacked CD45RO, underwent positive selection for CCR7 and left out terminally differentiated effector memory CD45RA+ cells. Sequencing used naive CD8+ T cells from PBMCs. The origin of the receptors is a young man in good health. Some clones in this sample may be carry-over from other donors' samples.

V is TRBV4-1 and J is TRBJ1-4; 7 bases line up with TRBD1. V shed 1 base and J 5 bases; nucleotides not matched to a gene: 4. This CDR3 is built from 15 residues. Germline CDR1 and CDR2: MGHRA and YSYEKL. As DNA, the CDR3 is TGCGCCAGCAGCCAAGGCGACAGGGTAAATGAAAAACTGTTTTTT. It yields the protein CASSQGDRVNEKLFF.

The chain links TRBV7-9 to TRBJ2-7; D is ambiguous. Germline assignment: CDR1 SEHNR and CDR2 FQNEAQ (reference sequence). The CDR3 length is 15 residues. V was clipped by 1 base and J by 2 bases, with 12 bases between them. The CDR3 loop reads CASSLERASAYEQYF. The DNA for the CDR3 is TGTGCCAGCAGCTTAGAGAGAGCGAGCGCCTACGAGCAGTACTTC.

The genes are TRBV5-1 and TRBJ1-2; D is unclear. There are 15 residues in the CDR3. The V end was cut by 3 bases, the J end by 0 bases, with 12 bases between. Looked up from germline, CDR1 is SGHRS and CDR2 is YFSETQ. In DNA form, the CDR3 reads TGCGCCAGCAGCTACGGGATCTCCTCTAACTATGGCTACACCTTC. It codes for CASSYGISSNYGYTF.

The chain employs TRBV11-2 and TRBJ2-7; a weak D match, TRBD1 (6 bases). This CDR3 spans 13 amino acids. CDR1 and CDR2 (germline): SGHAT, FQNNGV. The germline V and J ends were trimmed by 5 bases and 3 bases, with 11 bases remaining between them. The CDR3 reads CASSLGQYYEQYF. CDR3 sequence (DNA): TGTGCCAGCAGCCTAGGACAGTACTACGAGCAGTACTTC.

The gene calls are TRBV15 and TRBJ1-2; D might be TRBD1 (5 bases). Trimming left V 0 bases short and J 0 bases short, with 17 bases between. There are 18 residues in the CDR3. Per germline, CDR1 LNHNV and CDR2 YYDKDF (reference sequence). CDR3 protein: CATSRDRGAGLSNYGYTF. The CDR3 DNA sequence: TGTGCCACCAGCAGAGATAGGGGTGCAGGCCTCTCTAACTATGGCTACACCTTC.

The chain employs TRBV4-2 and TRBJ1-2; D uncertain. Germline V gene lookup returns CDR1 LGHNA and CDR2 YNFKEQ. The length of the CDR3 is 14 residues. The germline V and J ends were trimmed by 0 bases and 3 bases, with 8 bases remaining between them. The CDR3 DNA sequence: TGTGCCAGCAGCCAAGAAGGGTCCTACTATGGCTACACCTTC. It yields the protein CASSQEGSYYGYTF.

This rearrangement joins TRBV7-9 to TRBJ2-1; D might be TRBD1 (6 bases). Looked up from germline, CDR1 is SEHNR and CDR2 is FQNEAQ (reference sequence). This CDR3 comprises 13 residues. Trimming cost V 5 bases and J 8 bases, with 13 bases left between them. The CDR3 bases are TGTGCCAGCAGCCCAACAGGGAGCTATGAGCAGTTCTTC. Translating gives CASSPTGSYEQFF.

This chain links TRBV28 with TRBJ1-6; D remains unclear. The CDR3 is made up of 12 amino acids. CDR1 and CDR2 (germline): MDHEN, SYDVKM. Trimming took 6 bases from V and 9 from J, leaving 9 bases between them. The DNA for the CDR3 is TGTGCCAGCAGGACTCTGGGTTCACCCCTCCACTTT. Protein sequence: CASRTLGSPLHF. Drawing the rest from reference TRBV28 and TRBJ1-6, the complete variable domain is DVKVTQSSRYLVKRTGEKVFLECVQDMDHENMFWYRQDPGLGLRLIYFSYDVKMKEKGDIPEGYSVSREKKERFSLILESASTNQTSMYLCASRTLGSPLHFGNGTRLTVT.

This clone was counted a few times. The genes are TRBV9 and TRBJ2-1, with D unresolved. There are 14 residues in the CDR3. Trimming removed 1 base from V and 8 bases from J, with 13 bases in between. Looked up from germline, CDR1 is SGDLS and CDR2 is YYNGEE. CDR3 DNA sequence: TGTGCCAGCAGCGTATACTCAGGCGGCGATGAGCAGTTCTTC. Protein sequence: CASSVYSGGDEQFF.

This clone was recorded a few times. CDR3 sequence: CASSAGTGWGNTIYF. DNA for the CDR3: TGTGCCAGCAGCGCCGGGACAGGGTGGGGAAACACCATATATTTT. The rearrangement links TRBV5-6 to TRBJ1-3; TRBD1 aligns across 9 bases. With 4 bases clipped from V and 4 bases from J, the junction kept 6 bases outside the gene matches. The germline gives CDR1 SGHDT, CDR2 YYEEEE. The CDR3 is 15 residues long.

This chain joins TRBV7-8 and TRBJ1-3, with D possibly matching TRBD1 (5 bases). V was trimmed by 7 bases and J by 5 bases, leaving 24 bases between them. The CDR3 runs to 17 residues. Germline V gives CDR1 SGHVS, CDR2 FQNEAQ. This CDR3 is CASTREGMGLGRNTIYF. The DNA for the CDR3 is TGTGCCAGCACCAGGGAAGGGATGGGGTTGGGGAGAAACACCATATATTTT.

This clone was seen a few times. CDR3 DNA: TGTGCCAGCAGGCCGGGACAGGGACCCTACGAGCAGTACTTC. Its protein product is CASRPGQGPYEQYF. The V and J genes are TRBV7-9 and TRBJ2-7, with 9 bases lining up with TRBD1. Germline trimming cut 6 bases from V and 2 bases from J; bases unmatched to any gene: 5. The CDR3 runs 14 residues. Germline CDR1 reads SEHNR; CDR2 reads FQNEAQ (reference sequence). Full variable domain (outside the CDR3, taken from reference TRBV7-9 and TRBJ2-7): DTGVSQNPRHKITKRGQNVTFRCDPISEHNRLYWYRQTLGQGPEFLTYFQNEAQLEKSRLLSDRFSAERPKGSFSTLEIQRTEQGDSAMYLCASRPGQGPYEQYFGPGTRLTVT.

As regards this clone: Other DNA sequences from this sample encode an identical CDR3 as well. CDR3 region: CASSLFRGNQPQHF. The CDR3 region has the DNA TGTGCCAGCAGTTTATTCAGGGGCAATCAGCCCCAGCATTTT. The chain has TRBV28 and TRBJ1-5; D is possibly TRBD1 (5 bases). From germline, CDR1 is MDHEN and CDR2 SYDVKM. The CDR3 is 14 amino acids. The V gene lost 1 base and the J gene lost 2 bases, with 6 bases spanning the gap.

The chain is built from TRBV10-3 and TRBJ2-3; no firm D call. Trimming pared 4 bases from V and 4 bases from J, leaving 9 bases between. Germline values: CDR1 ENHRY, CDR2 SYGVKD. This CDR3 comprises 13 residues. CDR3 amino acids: CAISGTEADTQYF. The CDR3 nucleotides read TGTGCCATCAGTGGAACAGAGGCAGATACGCAGTATTTT.

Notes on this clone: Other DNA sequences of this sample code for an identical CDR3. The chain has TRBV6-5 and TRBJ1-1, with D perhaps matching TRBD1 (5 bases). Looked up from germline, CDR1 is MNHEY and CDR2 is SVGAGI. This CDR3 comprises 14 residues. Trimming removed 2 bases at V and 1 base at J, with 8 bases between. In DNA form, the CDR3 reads TGTGCCAGCAGTTACGGGGGGGAGAACACTGAAGCTTTCTTT. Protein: CASSYGGENTEAFF.

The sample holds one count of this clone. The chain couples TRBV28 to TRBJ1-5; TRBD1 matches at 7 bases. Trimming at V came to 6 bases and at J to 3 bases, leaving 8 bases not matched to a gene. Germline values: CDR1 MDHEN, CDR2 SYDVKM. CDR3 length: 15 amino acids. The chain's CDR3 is CASRGGDSVNQPQHF. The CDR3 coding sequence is TGTGCCAGCAGGGGGGGGGACAGTGTCAATCAGCCCCAGCATTTT.

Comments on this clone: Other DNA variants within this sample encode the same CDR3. This chain's CDR3 is CASSRGGSSYNEQFF. In DNA form, the CDR3 reads TGTGCCAGCAGCCGAGGCGGGAGCTCCTACAATGAGCAGTTCTTC. V gene TRBV7-9 combines with J gene TRBJ2-1; 7 bases map to TRBD2. This CDR3 spans 15 amino acids. From germline, CDR1 is SEHNR and CDR2 FQNEAQ (reference sequence). V was clipped by 5 bases and J by 0 bases; unmatched bases: 4.

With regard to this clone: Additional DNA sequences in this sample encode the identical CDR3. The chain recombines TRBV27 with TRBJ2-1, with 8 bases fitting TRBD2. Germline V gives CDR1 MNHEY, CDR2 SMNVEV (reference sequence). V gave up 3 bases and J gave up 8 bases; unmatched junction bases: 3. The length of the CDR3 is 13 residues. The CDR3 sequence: CASSFLRGDEQFF. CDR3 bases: TGTGCCAGCAGTTTCTTGCGGGGGGATGAGCAGTTCTTC.

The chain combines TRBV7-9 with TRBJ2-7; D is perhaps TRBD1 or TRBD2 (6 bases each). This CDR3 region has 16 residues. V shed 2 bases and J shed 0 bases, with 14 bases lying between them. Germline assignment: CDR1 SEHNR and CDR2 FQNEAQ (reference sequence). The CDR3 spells CASSLMGRDISYEQYF. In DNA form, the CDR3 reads TGTGCCAGCAGCTTAATGGGGCGGGACATCTCCTACGAGCAGTACTTC.